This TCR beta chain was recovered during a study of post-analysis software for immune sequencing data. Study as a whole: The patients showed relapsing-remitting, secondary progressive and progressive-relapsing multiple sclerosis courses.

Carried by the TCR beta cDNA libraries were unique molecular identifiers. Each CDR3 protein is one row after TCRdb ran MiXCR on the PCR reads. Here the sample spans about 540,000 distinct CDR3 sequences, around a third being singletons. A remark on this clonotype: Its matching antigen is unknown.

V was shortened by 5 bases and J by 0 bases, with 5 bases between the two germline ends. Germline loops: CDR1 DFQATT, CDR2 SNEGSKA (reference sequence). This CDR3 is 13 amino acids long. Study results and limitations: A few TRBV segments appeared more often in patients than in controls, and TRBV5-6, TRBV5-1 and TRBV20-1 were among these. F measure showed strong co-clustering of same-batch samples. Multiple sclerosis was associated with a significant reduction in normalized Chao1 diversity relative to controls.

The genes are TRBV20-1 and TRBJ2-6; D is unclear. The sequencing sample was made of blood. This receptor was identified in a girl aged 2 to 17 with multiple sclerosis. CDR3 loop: CSAWFSGANVLTF. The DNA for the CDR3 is TGCAGTGCTTGGTTCTCTGGGGCCAACGTCCTGACTTTC.